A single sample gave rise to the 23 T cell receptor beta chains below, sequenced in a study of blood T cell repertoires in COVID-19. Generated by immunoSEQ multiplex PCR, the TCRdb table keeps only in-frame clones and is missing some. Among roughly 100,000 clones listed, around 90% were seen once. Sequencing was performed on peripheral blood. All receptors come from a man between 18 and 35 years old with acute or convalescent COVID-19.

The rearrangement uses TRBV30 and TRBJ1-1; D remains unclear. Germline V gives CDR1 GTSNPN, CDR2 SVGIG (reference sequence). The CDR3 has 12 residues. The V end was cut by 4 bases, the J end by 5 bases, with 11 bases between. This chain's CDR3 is CAWIAPGTEAFF. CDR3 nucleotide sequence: TGTGCCTGGATTGCCCCGGGGACTGAAGCTTTCTTT.

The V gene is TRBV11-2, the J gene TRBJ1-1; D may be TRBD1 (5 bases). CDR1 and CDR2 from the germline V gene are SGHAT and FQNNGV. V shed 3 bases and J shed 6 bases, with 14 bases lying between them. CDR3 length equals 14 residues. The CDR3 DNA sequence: TGTGCCAGCAGCTTGAGGGGAGGGCGGGCTGAAGCTTTCTTT. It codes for CASSLRGGRAEAFF.

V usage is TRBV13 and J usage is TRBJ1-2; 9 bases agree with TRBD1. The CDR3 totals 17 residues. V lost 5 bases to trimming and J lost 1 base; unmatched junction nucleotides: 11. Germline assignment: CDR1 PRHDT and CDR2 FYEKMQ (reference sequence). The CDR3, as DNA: TGTGCCAGCAGCCTCCGGGACAGGGTCCTCTTTAACTATGGCTACACCTTC. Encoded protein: CASSLRDRVLFNYGYTF.

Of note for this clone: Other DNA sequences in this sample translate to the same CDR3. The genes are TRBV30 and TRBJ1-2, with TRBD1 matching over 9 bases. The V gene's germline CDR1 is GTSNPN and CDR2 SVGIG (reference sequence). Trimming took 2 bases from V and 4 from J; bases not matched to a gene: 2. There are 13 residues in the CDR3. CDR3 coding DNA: TGTGCCTGGAGTCCGACAGGGGGCTATGGCTACACCTTC. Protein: CAWSPTGGYGYTF.

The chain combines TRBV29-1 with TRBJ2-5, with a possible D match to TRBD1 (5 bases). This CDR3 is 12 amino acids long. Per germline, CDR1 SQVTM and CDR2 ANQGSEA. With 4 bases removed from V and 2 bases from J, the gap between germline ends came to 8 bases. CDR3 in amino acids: CSVGRAQETQYF. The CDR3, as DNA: TGCAGCGTTGGCAGGGCTCAAGAGACCCAGTACTTC.

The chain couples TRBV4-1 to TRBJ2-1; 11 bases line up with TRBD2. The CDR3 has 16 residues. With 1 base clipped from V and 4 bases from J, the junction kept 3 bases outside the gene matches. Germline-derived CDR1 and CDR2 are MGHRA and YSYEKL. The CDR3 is CASSQGGTSGYNEQFF. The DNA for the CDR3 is TGCGCCAGCAGCCAAGGAGGGACTAGCGGATACAATGAGCAGTTCTTC.

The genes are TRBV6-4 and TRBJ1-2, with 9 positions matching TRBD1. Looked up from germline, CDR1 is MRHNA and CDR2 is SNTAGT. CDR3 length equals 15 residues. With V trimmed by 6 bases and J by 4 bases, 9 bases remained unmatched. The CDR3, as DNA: TGTGCCAGCAGGGAGTCTACGGACAGGGGCTATGGCTACACCTTC. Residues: CASRESTDRGYGYTF.

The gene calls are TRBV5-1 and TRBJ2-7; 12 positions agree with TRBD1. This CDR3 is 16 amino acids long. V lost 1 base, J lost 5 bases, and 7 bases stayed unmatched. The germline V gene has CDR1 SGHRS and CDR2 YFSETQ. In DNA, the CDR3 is TGCGCCAGCAGCTTGAGTCCGGGACAGGGGGCTAACGAGCAGTACTTC. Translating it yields CASSLSPGQGANEQYF. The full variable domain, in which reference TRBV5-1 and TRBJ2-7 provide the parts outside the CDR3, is KAGVTQTPRYLIKTRGQQVTLSCSPISGHRSVSWYQQTPGQGLQFLFEYFSETQRNKGNFPGRFSGRQFSNSRSEMNVSTLELGDSALYLCASSLSPGQGANEQYFGPGTRLTVT.

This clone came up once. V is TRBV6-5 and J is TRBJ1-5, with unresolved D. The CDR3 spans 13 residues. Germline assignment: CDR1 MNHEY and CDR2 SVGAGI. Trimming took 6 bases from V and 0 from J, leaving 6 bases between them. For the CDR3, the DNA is TGTGCCAGCAGGCAGGTTAGCAATCAGCCCCAGCATTTT. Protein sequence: CASRQVSNQPQHF.

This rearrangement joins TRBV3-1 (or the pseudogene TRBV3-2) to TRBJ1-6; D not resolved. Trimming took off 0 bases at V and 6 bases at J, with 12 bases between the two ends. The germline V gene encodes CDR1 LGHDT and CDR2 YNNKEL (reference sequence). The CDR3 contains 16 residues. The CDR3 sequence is CASSQDGGLGNSPLHF. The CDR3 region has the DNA TGTGCCAGCAGCCAAGATGGAGGACTGGGTAATTCACCCCTCCACTTT.

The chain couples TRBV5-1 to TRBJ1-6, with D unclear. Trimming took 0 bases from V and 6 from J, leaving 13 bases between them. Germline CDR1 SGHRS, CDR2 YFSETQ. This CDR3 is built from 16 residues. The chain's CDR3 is CASSLGGEDRNSPLHF. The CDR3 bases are TGCGCCAGCAGCTTGGGCGGGGAGGACCGTAATTCACCCCTCCACTTT.

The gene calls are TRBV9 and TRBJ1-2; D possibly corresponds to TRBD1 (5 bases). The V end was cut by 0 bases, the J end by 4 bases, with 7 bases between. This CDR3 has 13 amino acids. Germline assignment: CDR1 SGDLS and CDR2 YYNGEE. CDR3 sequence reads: CASSVDRSYGYTF. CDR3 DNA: TGTGCCAGCAGCGTAGACAGGTCCTATGGCTACACCTTC. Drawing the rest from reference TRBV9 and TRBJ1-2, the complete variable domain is DSGVTQTPKHLITATGQRVTLRCSPRSGDLSVYWYQQSLDQGLQFLIQYYNGEERAKGNILERFSAQQFPDLHSELNLSSLELGDSALYFCASSVDRSYGYTFGSGTRLTVV.

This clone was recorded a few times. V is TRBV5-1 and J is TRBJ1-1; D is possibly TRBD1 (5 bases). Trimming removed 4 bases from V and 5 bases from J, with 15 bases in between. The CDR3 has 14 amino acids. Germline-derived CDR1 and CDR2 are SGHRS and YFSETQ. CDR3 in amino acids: CASSIQDGDTEAFF. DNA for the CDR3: TGCGCCAGCAGCATACAGGATGGGGATACTGAAGCTTTCTTT.

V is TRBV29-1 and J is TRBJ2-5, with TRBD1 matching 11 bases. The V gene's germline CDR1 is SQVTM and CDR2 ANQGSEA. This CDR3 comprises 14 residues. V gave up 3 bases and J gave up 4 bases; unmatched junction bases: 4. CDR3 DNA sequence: TGCAGCGTTGAGAGGACAGGGGGCGCAGAGACCCAGTACTTC. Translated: CSVERTGGAETQYF.

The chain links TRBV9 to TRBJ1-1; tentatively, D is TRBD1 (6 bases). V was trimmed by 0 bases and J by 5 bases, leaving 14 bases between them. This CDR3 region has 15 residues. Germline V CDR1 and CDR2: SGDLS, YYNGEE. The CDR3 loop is CASSVASGVVTEAFF. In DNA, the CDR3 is TGTGCCAGCAGCGTAGCTTCAGGGGTAGTGACTGAAGCTTTCTTT.

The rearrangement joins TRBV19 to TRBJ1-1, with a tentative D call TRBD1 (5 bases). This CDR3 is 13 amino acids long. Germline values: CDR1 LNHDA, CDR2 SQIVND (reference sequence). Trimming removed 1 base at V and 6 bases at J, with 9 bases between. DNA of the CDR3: TGTGCCAGTAGTATAGGGAGGGGCTCTGAAGCTTTCTTT. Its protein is CASSIGRGSEAFF.

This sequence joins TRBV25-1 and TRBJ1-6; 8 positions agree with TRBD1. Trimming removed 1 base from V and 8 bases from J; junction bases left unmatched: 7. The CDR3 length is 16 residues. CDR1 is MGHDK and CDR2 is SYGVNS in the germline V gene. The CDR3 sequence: CASSELGQGGYSPLHF. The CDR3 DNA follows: TGTGCCAGCAGTGAATTAGGACAGGGAGGATATTCACCCCTCCACTTT. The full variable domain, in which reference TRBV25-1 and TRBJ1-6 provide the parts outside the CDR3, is EADIYQTPRYLVIGTGKKITLECSQTMGHDKMYWYQQDPGMELHLIHYSYGVNSTEKGDLSSESTVSRIRTEHFPLTLESARPSHTSQYLCASSELGQGGYSPLHFGNGTRLTVT.

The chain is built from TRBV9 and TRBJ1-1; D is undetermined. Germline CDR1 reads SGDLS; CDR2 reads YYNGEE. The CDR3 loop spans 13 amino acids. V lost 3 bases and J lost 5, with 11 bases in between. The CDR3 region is CASSERSGTEAFF. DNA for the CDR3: TGTGCCAGCAGCGAGAGAAGCGGAACTGAAGCTTTCTTT. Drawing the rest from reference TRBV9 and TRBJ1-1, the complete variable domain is DSGVTQTPKHLITATGQRVTLRCSPRSGDLSVYWYQQSLDQGLQFLIQYYNGEERAKGNILERFSAQQFPDLHSELNLSSLELGDSALYFCASSERSGTEAFFGQGTRLTVV.

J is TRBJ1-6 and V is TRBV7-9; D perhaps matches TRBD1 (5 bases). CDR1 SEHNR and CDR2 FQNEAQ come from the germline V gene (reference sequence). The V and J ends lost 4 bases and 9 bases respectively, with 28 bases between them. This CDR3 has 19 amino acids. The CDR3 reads CASSSVGPLGRSGSSPLHF. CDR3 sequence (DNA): TGTGCCAGCAGCTCCGTGGGGCCGCTGGGCAGGTCCGGGAGTTCACCCCTCCACTTT.

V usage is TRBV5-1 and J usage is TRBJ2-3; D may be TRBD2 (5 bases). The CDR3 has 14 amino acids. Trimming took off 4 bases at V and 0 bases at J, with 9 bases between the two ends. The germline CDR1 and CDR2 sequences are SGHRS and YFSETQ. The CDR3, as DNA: TGCGCCAGCAGCGGGCGGGCCAGCACAGATACGCAGTATTTT. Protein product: CASSGRASTDTQYF.

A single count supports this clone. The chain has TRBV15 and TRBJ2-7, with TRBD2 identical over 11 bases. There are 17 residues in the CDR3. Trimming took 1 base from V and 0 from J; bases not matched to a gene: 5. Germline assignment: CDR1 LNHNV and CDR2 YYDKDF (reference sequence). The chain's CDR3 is CATSRGPGTSGSYEQYF. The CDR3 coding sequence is TGTGCCACCAGCAGAGGTCCCGGGACTAGCGGCTCCTACGAGCAGTACTTC.

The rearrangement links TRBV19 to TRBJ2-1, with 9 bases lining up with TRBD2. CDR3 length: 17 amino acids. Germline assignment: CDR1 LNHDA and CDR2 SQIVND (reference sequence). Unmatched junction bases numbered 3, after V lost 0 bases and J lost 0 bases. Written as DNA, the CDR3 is TGTGCCAGTAGTATAGAAGGACTAGCGAGCTCCTACAATGAGCAGTTCTTC. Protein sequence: CASSIEGLASSYNEQFF. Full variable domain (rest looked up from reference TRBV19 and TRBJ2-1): DGGITQSPKYLFRKEGQNVTLSCEQNLNHDAMYWYRQDPGQGLRLIYYSQIVNDFQKGDIAEGYSVSREKKESFPLTVTSAQKNPTAFYLCASSIEGLASSYNEQFFGPGTRLTVL.

The CDR3 protein is CASSLAGGNEQFF. For the CDR3, the DNA is TGTGCCAGCAGTTTGGCAGGAGGGAATGAGCAGTTCTTC. The chain links TRBV27 to TRBJ2-1; weak D call: TRBD2 (6 bases). CDR1 is MNHEY, CDR2 SMNVEV, per germline (reference sequence). The length of the CDR3 is 13 residues. Trimming stripped 3 bases from V and 7 bases from J, with 10 bases between.